The clone carrying this TCR beta chain was seen many times. The sample is drawn from a study of regulatory T cells in long-lasting Graves disease. Time point specified: newly diagnosed GD, antithyroid drugs for less than 3 months. Making the TCR library involved RNA that had been extracted from PBMCs. Relying on iRepertoire HTBI primers and Arm-PCR of CDR3 regions, the team built TCR beta libraries. TCRdb passed the multiplex PCR reads through MiXCR, listing each CDR3 protein once. The sample carries 450,000 to 600,000 distinct CDR3 sequences, 15% to 20% recorded once. V was cut by 8 bases and J by 3 bases, with 11 bases left in between. CDR1 is SNHLY and CDR2 is FYNNEI in the germline V gene. This CDR3 is 12 amino acids long. These same data were also listed under a study on T cells in Graves' hyperthyroidism and ophthalmopathy.

J is TRBJ2-7 and V is TRBV2, with D uncertain. The material was peripheral blood mononuclear cells (PBMCs), obtained at new diagnosis, from a patient treated with antithyroid drugs. The sequence was obtained from a man in his forties with Graves disease. The CDR3 reads CASGRNLYEQYF. The CDR3 coding sequence is TGTGCCAGCGGAAGAAATCTCTACGAGCAGTACTTC.